This T cell receptor (beta chain) was recovered during a study of T cell responses to AZD1222 COVID-19 vaccine. Study conclusions and caveats: The study identified only five or six AZD1222 recipients as seropositive at baseline. Spike-specific TCRs gained breadth and depth after people received two AZD1222 doses. The donor cohort was predominantly white British with a female majority, and clonal diversity may have been underestimated.

Trimming cost V 5 bases and J 2 bases, with 9 bases left between them. This CDR3 is 13 amino acids long. The germline V gene has CDR1 SGHRS and CDR2 YFSETQ. Note on this clone: What it recognizes is unknown.

Only in-frame clones appear in the TCRdb table, and some are missing; sequencing was by immunoSEQ multiplex PCR. The sample has 25,000 to 30,000 clones; around 80% are singletons. This clonotype was sampled from an adult in good health. Material: peripheral blood, obtained on day 0 of AZD1222 vaccination. This chain connects TRBV5-1 to TRBJ2-3, with D hard to call. For the CDR3, the DNA is TGCGCCAGCAGGCCTGGGGACACAGATACGCAGTATTTT. This sequence encodes CASRPGDTDTQYF.